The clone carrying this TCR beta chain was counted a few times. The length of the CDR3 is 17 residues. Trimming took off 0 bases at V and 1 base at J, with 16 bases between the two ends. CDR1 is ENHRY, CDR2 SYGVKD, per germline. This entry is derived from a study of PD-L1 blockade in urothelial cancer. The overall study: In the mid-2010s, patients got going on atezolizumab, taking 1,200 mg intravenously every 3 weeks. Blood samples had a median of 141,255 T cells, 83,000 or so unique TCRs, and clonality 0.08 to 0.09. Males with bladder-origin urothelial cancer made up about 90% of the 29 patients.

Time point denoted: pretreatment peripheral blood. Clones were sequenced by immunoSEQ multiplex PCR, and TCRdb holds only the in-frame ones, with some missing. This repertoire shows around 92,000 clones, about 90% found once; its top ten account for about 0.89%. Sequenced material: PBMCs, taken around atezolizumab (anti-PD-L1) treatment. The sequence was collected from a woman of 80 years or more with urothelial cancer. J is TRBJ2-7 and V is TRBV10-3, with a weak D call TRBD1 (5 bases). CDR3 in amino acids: CAISESGSQGGSYEQYF. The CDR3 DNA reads TGTGCCATCAGTGAGTCGGGTAGCCAGGGCGGATCCTACGAGCAGTACTTC.